Sequencing of this TCR beta chain was carried out in a study of CD8 T cells in ankylosing spondylitis (dated by TCRdb to about 2017). In terms of the full investigation: The study profiled T cell receptor beta repertoires in healthy donors and ankylosing spondylitis patients to find disease-linked TCR variants. The full study cohort was made up of 25 ankylosing spondylitis patients and 108 healthy donors. Peripheral blood was sampled, and synovial fluid was additionally collected from ankylosing spondylitis patients.

The investigation overall reported the following: The disease-linked clones had a CD8+ phenotype and were found at relatively low frequencies in peripheral blood. Significant enrichment of the disease-linked clones was reported in matched synovial fluid samples from ankylosing spondylitis patients. Blood from ankylosing spondylitis patients appeared to be characterized by a TCR beta motif composed of under 10 highly homologous amino acid variants. Some TCR beta motif variants had previously been reported in synovial fluid and blood of reactive arthritis patients, which suggested common disease-initiation mechanisms.

This clonotype occurred many times. The clone's antigen remains unknown. Base qualities were left out, and no much larger clone turns up one base away. Sequencing took place on an Illumina HiSeq 2500. Quantitative 5'-RACE with molecular barcodes was used to prepare TCR beta libraries. In the paper's pipeline: A new computational method, built on a probabilistic model of VDJ rearrangement, was used to identify disease-linked TCR variants. Using fastp trimming at Q25 and MiXCR clonotype assembly, TCRdb reanalyzed the public sequencing data and kept in-frame beta chains. Each CDR3 protein gets just one entry, which takes the most common genes and DNA from the rows behind it. TCRdb, rather than the study authors, made the V and J calls. This sample holds around 88,000 distinct CDR3 sequences; approximately 9% were observed only once. The ten most abundant clones make up roughly 5% of the sample. Trimming leaves V shorter by 1 base and J shorter by 5 bases, with the junction holding 2 bases beyond the gene matches. The CDR3, from cysteine to phenylalanine, totals 15 residues. Of the read, only the CDR3 DNA is kept; its 45 bases are in frame from base 1. Per the germline V gene, SGHRS is the CDR1 and YFSETQ is the CDR2.

The sequenced material came from blood, either unsorted or a sorted T cell fraction (not recorded which). The receptor was isolated from a male donor with ankylosing spondylitis or in good health (not recorded which). The V gene is TRBV5-1 and the J gene is TRBJ2-1, with 11 bases in between that match TRBD2. The DNA reads TGCGCCAGCAGCTTGTCTAGCGGGGGGAACAATGAGCAGTTCTTC. This gives the protein CASSLSSGGNNEQFF.